A single sample is the source of the 26 T cell receptor beta chains below, sequenced in a study of regulatory T cells in long-lasting Graves disease. The time point: newly diagnosed GD, antithyroid drugs for less than 3 months. PBMC-derived RNA was used for the TCR library. For TCR beta, libraries came from iRepertoire HTBI primers and Arm-PCR of CDR3 regions. TCRdb reprocessed the multiplex PCR reads with MiXCR, giving one entry per CDR3 protein. Among over 300,000 distinct CDR3 sequences listed, around 15% were seen once. The starting material was peripheral blood mononuclear cells (PBMCs), obtained at new diagnosis, from a patient treated with antithyroid drugs. These receptors all come from a female donor with Graves disease.

The table lists this clonotype with many counts. This chain joins TRBV28 and TRBJ1-1; D is unresolved. Germline V CDR1 and CDR2: MDHEN, SYDVKM. The CDR3 contains 13 residues. V was trimmed by 5 bases and J by 0 bases, leaving 7 bases between them. The CDR3 region has the DNA TGTGCCAGCAGTAACATAATGAACACTGAAGCTTTCTTT. Its protein is CASSNIMNTEAFF. The full variable domain, its missing parts supplied by reference TRBV28 and TRBJ1-1, is DVKVTQSSRYLVKRTGEKVFLECVQDMDHENMFWYRQDPGLGLRLIYFSYDVKMKEKGDIPEGYSVSREKKERFSLILESASTNQTSMYLCASSNIMNTEAFFGQGTRLTVV.

This clonotype was observed many times. J is TRBJ2-5 and V is TRBV24-1, with 10 bases identical to TRBD1. The CDR3 is 18 residues long. Germline V lookup: CDR1 KGHDR, CDR2 SFDVKD. Trimming at V came to 3 bases and at J to 5 bases, leaving 14 bases not matched to a gene. The chain's CDR3 is CATSDGDRGPTTFETQYF. The CDR3 DNA is TGTGCCACCAGTGATGGGGACAGGGGACCCACCACTTTCGAGACCCAGTACTTC.

The rearrangement links TRBV6-2 or TRBV6-3 to TRBJ2-2; possible D gene TRBD2, 6 bases. V lost 10 bases, J lost 2 bases, and 17 bases lay in between. Germline V gene lookup returns CDR1 MNHEY and CDR2 SVGEGT. The CDR3 has 15 residues. This CDR3 reads CATRKEGFNTGELFF. The CDR3, as DNA: TGTGCCACCCGAAAGGAGGGATTTAACACCGGGGAGCTGTTTTTT.

This clonotype was picked up a small number of times. This chain connects TRBV19 to TRBJ1-1, with D hard to call. The germline V gene encodes CDR1 LNHDA and CDR2 SQIVND (reference sequence). Trimming stripped 2 bases from V and 8 bases from J, with 18 bases between. The CDR3 contains 15 residues. For the CDR3, the DNA is TGTGCCAGTAGTATAAGTTTAAGGAGGCGCCTGGAAGCTTTCTTT. Protein: CASSISLRRRLEAFF.

Turning to this clonotype: This clone may be a read error of a much larger clone one base away. This sequence joins TRBV27 and TRBJ2-7; TRBD2 aligns across 7 bases. Germline V gene lookup returns CDR1 MNHEY and CDR2 SMNVEV (reference sequence). This CDR3 comprises 15 residues. The CDR3 DNA sequence: TGTGCCAGCGGCGGGGAGGGCGTGAAACCCTACAAGCAGTACTTC. It encodes CASGGEGVKPYKQYF.

In this sample, this clonotype turned up many times. The DNA of the CDR3 is TGCAGCACCGACACAGATACGCAGTATTTT. Translation: CSTDTDTQYF. This chain links TRBV29-1 with TRBJ2-3; the D is unclear. Germline values: CDR1 SQVTM, CDR2 ANQGSEA. The V end lost 8 bases, the J end lost 2 bases, and 5 bases lay between the germline ends. This CDR3 comprises 10 residues.

This clonotype was seen repeatedly, ten times or more. The chain combines TRBV7-8 with TRBJ1-5; no clear D. Trimming took 2 bases from V and 0 from J, leaving 14 bases between them. Germline CDR1 reads SGHVS; CDR2 reads FQNEAQ. CDR3 length equals 17 residues. This CDR3 reads CASSLWSVQFSNQPQHF. Written as DNA, the CDR3 is TGTGCCAGCAGCTTATGGTCCGTTCAGTTTAGCAATCAGCCCCAGCATTTT.

About this clonotype: Only one base separates this from a far larger clonotype, so it likely reflects a read error. The J gene is TRBJ2-1, the V gene TRBV28; D assignment may be TRBD1 or TRBD2 (5 bases each). Trimming pared 5 bases from V and 10 bases from J, leaving 15 bases between. CDR1 is MDHEN, CDR2 SYDVKM, per germline. This CDR3 comprises 13 residues. CDR3 sequence (DNA): TGTGCCAGCAGTGTCCTTCCGGGGCACGAGCAGTTCTTC. Residues: CASSVLPGHEQFF.

This clonotype was counted many times. This sequence joins TRBV6-1 and TRBJ2-2; perhaps TRBD1 as D (5 bases). This CDR3 spans 15 amino acids. The V gene lost 5 bases and the J gene lost 2 bases, with 12 bases spanning the gap. In germline, CDR1 is MNHNS, CDR2 SASEGT. DNA for the CDR3: TGTGCCAGCAGTCCAGAGCAGGGCAACACCGGGGAGCTGTTTTTT. Amino acid sequence: CASSPEQGNTGELFF.

This clonotype was detected a few times. The CDR3 loop is CASSLSGGSDTQYF. The CDR3, as DNA: TGTGCCAGCAGCTTAAGCGGGGGATCAGATACGCAGTATTTT. The rearrangement links TRBV7-6 to TRBJ2-3; TRBD2 matches at 8 bases. The CDR3 has 14 amino acids. V shed 2 bases and J 4 bases; nucleotides not matched to a gene: 2. Germline V gene lookup returns CDR1 SGHVS and CDR2 FNYEAQ.

The chain joins TRBV27 to TRBJ1-1; D gene unclear. The germline V gene encodes CDR1 MNHEY and CDR2 SMNVEV (reference sequence). V lost 2 bases to trimming and J lost 2 bases, with 6 bases between them. The CDR3 runs 13 residues. The CDR3 DNA reads TGTGCCAGCAGTTTACTACAAAACACTGAAGCTTTCTTT. Encoded protein: CASSLLQNTEAFF.

This clonotype was seen at least ten times. This chain uses TRBV2 with TRBJ1-2, with D uncertain. V lost 6 bases and J 8 bases, leaving 10 bases between the germline ends. CDR3 length: 11 amino acids. The germline CDR1 and CDR2 sequences are SNHLY and FYNNEI. As DNA, the CDR3 is TGTGCCAGCAGGACTGCTTGGGGCTACACCTTC. Residues: CASRTAWGYTF.

This clonotype was detected ten times or more. This chain joins TRBV9 and TRBJ1-1; a possible D gene is TRBD1 (5 bases). Trimming removed 0 bases from V and 0 bases from J, with 18 bases in between. The germline V gene encodes CDR1 SGDLS and CDR2 YYNGEE. This CDR3 region has 18 residues. For the CDR3, the DNA is TGTGCCAGCAGCGTAGGCCCCCGCCCCCGGGGGATGAACACTGAAGCTTTCTTT. Amino acid sequence: CASSVGPRPRGMNTEAFF.

This clonotype was recorded many times. V and J are TRBV7-9 and TRBJ2-7, with no clear D. Germline-derived CDR1 and CDR2 are SEHNR and FQNEAQ (reference sequence). The length of the CDR3 is 16 residues. The ends were cut back, 8 bases at V and 0 bases at J, with 20 bases in the middle. CDR3 sequence reads: CASGSNNGEISYEQYF. The CDR3 nucleotides read TGTGCCAGCGGGTCAAACAATGGCGAGATCTCCTACGAGCAGTACTTC.

Ten or more counts support this clonotype. V and J are TRBV5-4 and TRBJ1-1; D is undetermined. Per the germline V gene, CDR1 is SGHNT and CDR2 is YYREEE (reference sequence). Trimming stripped 2 bases from V and 0 bases from J, with 11 bases between. The CDR3 runs 15 residues. The CDR3 region is CASSFVTSMNTEAFF. The CDR3 DNA is TGTGCCAGCAGCTTTGTAACCAGCATGAACACTGAAGCTTTCTTT.

As concerns this clonotype: A far larger clone lies a single base away; this is likely a read error. The chain has TRBV6-2 or TRBV6-3 and TRBJ1-1; tentative D call: TRBD1 (6 bases). Germline assignment: CDR1 MNHEY and CDR2 SVGEGT. The length of the CDR3 is 14 residues. The CDR3 nucleotides are TGTGCCAGCAGTCCACAGGGACTGAACACTGGAGCTTTCTTT. This gives the protein CASSPQGLNTGAFF.

V and J are TRBV5-6 and TRBJ2-1; D remains unclear. The CDR3 has 14 residues. V lost 0 bases and J lost 0, with 4 bases in between. The germline V gene has CDR1 SGHDT and CDR2 YYEEEE. DNA of the CDR3: TGTGCCAGCAGCTTGGACGGCTCCTACAATGAGCAGTTCTTC. This encodes CASSLDGSYNEQFF.

The sample holds many counts of this clonotype. CDR3 nucleotide sequence: TGTGCCAGCAGCTGGCGACTAGCGGGAGTTGTAGATACGCAGTATTTT. It specifies CASSWRLAGVVDTQYF. The V and J genes are TRBV7-2 and TRBJ2-3, with TRBD2 matching 12 bases. This CDR3 spans 16 amino acids. V lost 4 bases, J lost 5 bases, and 7 bases stayed unmatched. CDR1 and CDR2 from the germline V gene are SGHTA and FQGNSA.

This clonotype was counted many times. The rearrangement joins TRBV24-1 to TRBJ2-4; TRBD2 is a possible D gene (5 bases). CDR3 length: 15 residues. Germline V gene sequence: CDR1 KGHDR, CDR2 SFDVKD. V dropped 4 bases and J dropped 7 bases, with 16 bases sitting between them. The chain's CDR3 is CATSDLRDSSNIQYF. For the CDR3, the DNA is TGTGCCACCAGTGACCTCCGGGATAGCAGCAACATTCAGTACTTC.

V gene TRBV20-1 combines with J gene TRBJ2-7; the D gene is possibly TRBD1 (5 bases). V lost 8 bases, J lost 0 bases, and 17 bases lay in between. CDR1 and CDR2 from the germline V gene are DFQATT and SNEGSKA (reference sequence). The CDR3 is 14 amino acids. CDR3 sequence: CSTQQALSSYEQYF. The CDR3 nucleotides are TGCAGTACCCAACAGGCATTGAGCTCCTACGAGCAGTACTTC.

This clonotype has ten or more counts. The V and J genes are TRBV7-3 and TRBJ2-3; 8 bases fit TRBD1. CDR3 length: 15 residues. Germline CDR1 reads SGHTA; CDR2 reads FQGTGA. V was pared by 5 bases and J by 2 bases, with 6 bases of the junction left unmatched. CDR3: CASSPTGGNTDTQYF. As DNA, the CDR3 is TGTGCCAGCAGCCCCACAGGGGGAAACACAGATACGCAGTATTTT.

The rearrangement joins TRBV27 to TRBJ2-1; D possibly corresponds to TRBD1 (6 bases). V lost 6 bases to trimming and J lost 2 bases, with 14 bases between them. The CDR3 sequence is 15 residues long. Germline loops: CDR1 MNHEY, CDR2 SMNVEV (reference sequence). CDR3 amino acids: CASSSTGLPYNEQFF. In DNA, the CDR3 is TGTGCCAGCAGCTCCACAGGGCTCCCCTACAATGAGCAGTTCTTC.

This sequence joins TRBV12-3 or TRBV12-4 and TRBJ2-3; D unclear. CDR3 size: 13 residues. V was clipped by 3 bases and J by 6 bases, with 10 bases between them. The CDR3 loop is CASSLASRDTQYF. CDR3 coding DNA: TGTGCCAGCAGTTTGGCCTCTCGGGATACGCAGTATTTT.

V and J are TRBV6-2 or TRBV6-3 and TRBJ1-1, with a possible D match to TRBD1 (6 bases). The CDR3 has 14 residues. Germline loops: CDR1 MNHEY, CDR2 SVGEGT. V lost 6 bases and J 4 bases, leaving 15 bases between the germline ends. CDR3 nucleotide sequence: TGTGCCAGCAGACAAACAGGGTCGGGCACTGAAGCTTTCTTT. Protein product: CASRQTGSGTEAFF.

This clonotype was counted only a few times. The chain employs TRBV18 and TRBJ1-2; D remains unclear. The CDR3 is made up of 14 amino acids. The V gene lost 0 bases and the J gene lost 4 bases, with 9 bases spanning the gap. CDR1 and CDR2 from the germline V gene are KGHSH and LQKENI. The CDR3 DNA reads TGTGCCAGCTCACCACCTCTTACGGTCTATGGCTACACCTTC. Encoded protein: CASSPPLTVYGYTF.

This clonotype came up many times. The chain joins TRBV6-1 to TRBJ2-7, with 12 bases matching TRBD1. Per the germline V gene, CDR1 is MNHNS and CDR2 is SASEGT. Unmatched junction bases numbered 13, after V lost 8 bases and J lost 5 bases. This CDR3 comprises 16 residues. Here the CDR3 reads CASSPLGGQGANEQYF. In nucleotides, the CDR3 is TGTGCCAGCTCTCCGCTCGGGGGACAGGGGGCGAACGAGCAGTACTTC.